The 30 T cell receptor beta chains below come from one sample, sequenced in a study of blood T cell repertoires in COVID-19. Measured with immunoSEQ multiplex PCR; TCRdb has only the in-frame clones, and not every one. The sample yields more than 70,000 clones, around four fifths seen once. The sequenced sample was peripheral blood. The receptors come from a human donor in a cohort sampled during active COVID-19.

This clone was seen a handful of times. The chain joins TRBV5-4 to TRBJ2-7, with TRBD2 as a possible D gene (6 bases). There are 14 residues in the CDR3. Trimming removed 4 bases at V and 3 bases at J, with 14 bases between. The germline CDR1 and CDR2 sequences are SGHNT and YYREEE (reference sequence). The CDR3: CASSPGRGVYEQYF. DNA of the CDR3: TGTGCCAGCAGCCCCGGGAGAGGGGTCTACGAGCAGTACTTC.

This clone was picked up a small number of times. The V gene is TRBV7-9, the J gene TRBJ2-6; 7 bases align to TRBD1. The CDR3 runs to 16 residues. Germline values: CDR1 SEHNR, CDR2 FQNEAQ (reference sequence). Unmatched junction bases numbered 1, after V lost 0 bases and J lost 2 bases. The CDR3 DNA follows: TGTGCCAGCAGCTTAGCACAGGGGACTGGGGCCAACGTCCTGACTTTC. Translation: CASSLAQGTGANVLTF.

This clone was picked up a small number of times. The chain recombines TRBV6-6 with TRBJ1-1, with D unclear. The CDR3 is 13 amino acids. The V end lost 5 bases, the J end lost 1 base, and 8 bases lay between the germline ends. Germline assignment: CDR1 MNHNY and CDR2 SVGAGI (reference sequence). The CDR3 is CASSPRQNTEAFF. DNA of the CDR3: TGTGCCAGCAGTCCCCGACAGAACACTGAAGCTTTCTTT.

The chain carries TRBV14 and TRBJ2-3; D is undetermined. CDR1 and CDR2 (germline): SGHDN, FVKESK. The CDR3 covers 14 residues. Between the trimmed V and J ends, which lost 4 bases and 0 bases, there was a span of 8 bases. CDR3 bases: TGTGCCAGCAGCCCAGCAGGAAGCACAGATACGCAGTATTTT. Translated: CASSPAGSTDTQYF.

CDR3 nucleotide sequence: TGTGCCAGTAGTATGGGGCCGACAGGGGGCAGGCAGCCCCAGCATTTT. Translating gives CASSMGPTGGRQPQHF. The chain employs TRBV19 and TRBJ1-5, with 10 bases aligning to TRBD1. Per germline, CDR1 LNHDA and CDR2 SQIVND (reference sequence). This CDR3 contains 16 residues. Trimming removed 3 bases from V and 7 bases from J; junction bases left unmatched: 9. The full variable domain, its missing parts supplied by reference TRBV19 and TRBJ1-5, is DGGITQSPKYLFRKEGQNVTLSCEQNLNHDAMYWYRQDPGQGLRLIYYSQIVNDFQKGDIAEGYSVSREKKESFPLTVTSAQKNPTAFYLCASSMGPTGGRQPQHFGDGTRLSIL.

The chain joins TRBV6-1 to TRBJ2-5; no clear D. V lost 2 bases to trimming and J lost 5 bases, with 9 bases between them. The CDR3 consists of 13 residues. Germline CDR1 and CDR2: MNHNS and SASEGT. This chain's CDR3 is CASSELVMETQYF. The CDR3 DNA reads TGTGCCAGCAGTGAATTAGTGATGGAGACCCAGTACTTC.

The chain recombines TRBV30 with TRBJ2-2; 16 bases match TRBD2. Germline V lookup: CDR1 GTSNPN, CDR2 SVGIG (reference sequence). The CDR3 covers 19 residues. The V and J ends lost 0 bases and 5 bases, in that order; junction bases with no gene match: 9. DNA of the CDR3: TGTGCCTGGAGTGTCGGAGGGACTAGCGGGGGGGCGAGAACCGGGGAGCTGTTTTTT. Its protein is CAWSVGGTSGGARTGELFF.

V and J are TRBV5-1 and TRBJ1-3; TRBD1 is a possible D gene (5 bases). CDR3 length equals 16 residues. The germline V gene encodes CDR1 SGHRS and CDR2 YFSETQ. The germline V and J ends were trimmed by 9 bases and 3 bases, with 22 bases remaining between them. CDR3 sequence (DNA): TGCGCCACCCCTATCTCCCAATCAGGGATTGGAAACACCATATATTTT. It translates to CATPISQSGIGNTIYF.

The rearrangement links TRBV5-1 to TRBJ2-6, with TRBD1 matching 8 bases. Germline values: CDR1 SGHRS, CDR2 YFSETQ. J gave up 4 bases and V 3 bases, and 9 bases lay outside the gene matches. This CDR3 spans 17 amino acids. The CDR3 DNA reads TGCGCCAGCAGCTCACGGGACAGGTTATACGGGGCCAACGTCCTGACTTTC. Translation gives CASSSRDRLYGANVLTF.

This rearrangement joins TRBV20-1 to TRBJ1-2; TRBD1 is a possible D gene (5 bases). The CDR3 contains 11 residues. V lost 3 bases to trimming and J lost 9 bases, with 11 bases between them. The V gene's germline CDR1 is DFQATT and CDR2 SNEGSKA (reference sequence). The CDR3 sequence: CSASKRGSYTF. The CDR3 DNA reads TGCAGTGCTAGCAAAAGGGGTAGCTACACCTTC.

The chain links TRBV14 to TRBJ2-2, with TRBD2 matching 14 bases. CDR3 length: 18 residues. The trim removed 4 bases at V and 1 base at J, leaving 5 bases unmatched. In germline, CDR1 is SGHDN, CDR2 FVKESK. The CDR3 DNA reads TGTGCCAGCAGCCGCAGACTAGCGGGGGGGCGGAACACCGGGGAGCTGTTTTTT. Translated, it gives CASSRRLAGGRNTGELFF.

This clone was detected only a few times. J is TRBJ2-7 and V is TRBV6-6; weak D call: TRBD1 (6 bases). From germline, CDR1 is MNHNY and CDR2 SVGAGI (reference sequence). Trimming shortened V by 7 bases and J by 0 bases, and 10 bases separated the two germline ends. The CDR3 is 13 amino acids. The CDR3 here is CASTRDNSYEQYF. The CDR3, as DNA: TGTGCCAGCACAAGGGACAACTCCTACGAGCAGTACTTC.

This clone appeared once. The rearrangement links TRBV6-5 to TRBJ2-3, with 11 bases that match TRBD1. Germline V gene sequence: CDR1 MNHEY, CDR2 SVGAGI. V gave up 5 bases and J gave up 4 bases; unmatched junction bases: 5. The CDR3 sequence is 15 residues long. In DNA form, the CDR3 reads TGTGCCAGCAGTCCTCCGGGACAGGGGGCAGATACGCAGTATTTT. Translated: CASSPPGQGADTQYF.

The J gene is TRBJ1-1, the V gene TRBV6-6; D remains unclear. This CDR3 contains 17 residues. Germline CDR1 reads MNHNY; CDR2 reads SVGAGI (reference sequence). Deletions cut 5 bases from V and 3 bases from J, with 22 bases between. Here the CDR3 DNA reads TGTGCCAGCAGTCTCCCGTCGATTAGGCAAACAGACACTGAAGCTTTCTTT. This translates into CASSLPSIRQTDTEAFF.

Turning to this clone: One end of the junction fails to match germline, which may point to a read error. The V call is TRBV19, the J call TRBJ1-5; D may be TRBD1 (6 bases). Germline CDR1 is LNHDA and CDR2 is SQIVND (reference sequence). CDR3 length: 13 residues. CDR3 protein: CASSLDRNQPQHF. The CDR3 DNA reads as TGTGCCAGTAGTCTAGACAGGAATCAGCCCCAGCATTTT.

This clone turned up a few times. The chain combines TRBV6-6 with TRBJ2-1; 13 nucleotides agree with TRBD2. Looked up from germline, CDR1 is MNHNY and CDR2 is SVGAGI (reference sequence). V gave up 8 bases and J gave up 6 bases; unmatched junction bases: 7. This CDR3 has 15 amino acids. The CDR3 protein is CASLSGLAGTNEQFF. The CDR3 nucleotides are TGTGCCAGCCTCTCGGGACTAGCGGGGACCAATGAGCAGTTCTTC.

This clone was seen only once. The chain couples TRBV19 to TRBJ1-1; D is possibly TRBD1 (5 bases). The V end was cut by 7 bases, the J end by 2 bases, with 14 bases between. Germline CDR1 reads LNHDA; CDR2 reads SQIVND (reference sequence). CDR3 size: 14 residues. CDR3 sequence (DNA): TGTGCCAGTACCAGGGATGGTTTCAACACTGAAGCTTTCTTT. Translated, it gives CASTRDGFNTEAFF.

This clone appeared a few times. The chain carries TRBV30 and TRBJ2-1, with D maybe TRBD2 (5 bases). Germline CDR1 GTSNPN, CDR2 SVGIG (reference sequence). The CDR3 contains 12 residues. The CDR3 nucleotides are TGTGCTTTGGCGGGTCGTCCCAGTGAGCAGTTCTTC. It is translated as CALAGRPSEQFF.

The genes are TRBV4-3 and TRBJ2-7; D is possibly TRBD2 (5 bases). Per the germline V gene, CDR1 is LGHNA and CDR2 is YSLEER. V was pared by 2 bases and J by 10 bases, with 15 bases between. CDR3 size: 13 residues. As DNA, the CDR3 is TGCGCCAGCAGCCAACGCCTCCGGGATACCCAGTACTTC. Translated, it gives CASSQRLRDTQYF.

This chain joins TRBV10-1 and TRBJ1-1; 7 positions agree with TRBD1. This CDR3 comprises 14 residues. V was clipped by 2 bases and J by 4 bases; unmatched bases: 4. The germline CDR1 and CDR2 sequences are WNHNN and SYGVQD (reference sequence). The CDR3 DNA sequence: TGCGCCAGCAGTGAGGGCAGGGGGACCACTGAAGCTTTCTTT. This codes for CASSEGRGTTEAFF.

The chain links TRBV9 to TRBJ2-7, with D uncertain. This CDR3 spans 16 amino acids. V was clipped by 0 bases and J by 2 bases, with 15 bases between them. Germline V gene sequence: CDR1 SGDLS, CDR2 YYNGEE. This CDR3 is CASSVGLLAGTYEQYF. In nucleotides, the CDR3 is TGTGCCAGCAGCGTAGGCCTCCTGGCAGGTACCTACGAGCAGTACTTC. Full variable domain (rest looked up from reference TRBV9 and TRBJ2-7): DSGVTQTPKHLITATGQRVTLRCSPRSGDLSVYWYQQSLDQGLQFLIQYYNGEERAKGNILERFSAQQFPDLHSELNLSSLELGDSALYFCASSVGLLAGTYEQYFGPGTRLTVT.

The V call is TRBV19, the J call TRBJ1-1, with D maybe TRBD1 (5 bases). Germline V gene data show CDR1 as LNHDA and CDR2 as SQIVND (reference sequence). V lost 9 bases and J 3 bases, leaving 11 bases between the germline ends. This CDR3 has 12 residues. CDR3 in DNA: TGTGCCAGCATGGACACTTACACTGAAGCTTTCTTT. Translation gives CASMDTYTEAFF. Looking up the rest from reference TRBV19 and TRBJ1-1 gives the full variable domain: DGGITQSPKYLFRKEGQNVTLSCEQNLNHDAMYWYRQDPGQGLRLIYYSQIVNDFQKGDIAEGYSVSREKKESFPLTVTSAQKNPTAFYLCASMDTYTEAFFGQGTRLTVV.

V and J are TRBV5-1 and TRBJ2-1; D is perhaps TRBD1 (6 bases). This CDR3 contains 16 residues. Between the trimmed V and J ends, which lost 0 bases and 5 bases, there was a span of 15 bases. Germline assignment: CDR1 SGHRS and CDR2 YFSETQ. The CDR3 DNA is TGCGCCAGCAGCTTGGAGCCGGGACACCCAAACAATGAGCAGTTCTTC. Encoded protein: CASSLEPGHPNNEQFF. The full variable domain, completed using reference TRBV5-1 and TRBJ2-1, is KAGVTQTPRYLIKTRGQQVTLSCSPISGHRSVSWYQQTPGQGLQFLFEYFSETQRNKGNFPGRFSGRQFSNSRSEMNVSTLELGDSALYLCASSLEPGHPNNEQFFGPGTRLTVL.

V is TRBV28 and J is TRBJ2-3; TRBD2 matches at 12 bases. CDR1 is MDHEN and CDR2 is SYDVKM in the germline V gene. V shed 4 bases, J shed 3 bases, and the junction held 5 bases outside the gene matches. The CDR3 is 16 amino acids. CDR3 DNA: TGTGCCAGCAGTTCCTGGACTAGCGGGGTGACAGATACGCAGTATTTT. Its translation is CASSSWTSGVTDTQYF.

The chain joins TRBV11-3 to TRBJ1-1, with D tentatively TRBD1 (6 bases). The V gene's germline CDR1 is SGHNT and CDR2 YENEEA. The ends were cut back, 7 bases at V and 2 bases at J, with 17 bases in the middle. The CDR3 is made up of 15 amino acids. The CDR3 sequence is CASTRWDNSNTEAFF. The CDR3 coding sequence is TGTGCCAGCACCCGATGGGACAACTCCAACACTGAAGCTTTCTTT.

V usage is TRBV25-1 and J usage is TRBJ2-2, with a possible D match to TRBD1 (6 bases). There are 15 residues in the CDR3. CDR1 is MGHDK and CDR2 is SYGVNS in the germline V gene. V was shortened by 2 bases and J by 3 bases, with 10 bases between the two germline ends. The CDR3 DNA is TGTGCCAGCAGTGAAAGCAGGGGCGACACCGGGGAGCTGTTTTTT. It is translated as CASSESRGDTGELFF.

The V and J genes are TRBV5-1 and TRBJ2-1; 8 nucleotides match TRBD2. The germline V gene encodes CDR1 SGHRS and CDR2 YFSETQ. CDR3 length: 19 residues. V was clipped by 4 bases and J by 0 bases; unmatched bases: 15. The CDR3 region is CASSPMPGGGYSSYNEQFF. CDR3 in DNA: TGCGCCAGCAGCCCCATGCCGGGCGGGGGGTATAGCTCCTACAATGAGCAGTTCTTC.

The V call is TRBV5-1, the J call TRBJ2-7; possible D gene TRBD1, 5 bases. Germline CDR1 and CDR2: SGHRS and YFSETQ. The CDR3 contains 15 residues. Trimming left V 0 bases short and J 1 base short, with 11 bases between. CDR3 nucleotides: TGCGCCAGCAGCTTGGAGGGGCGAGTTTCCTACGAGCAGTACTTC. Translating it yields CASSLEGRVSYEQYF.

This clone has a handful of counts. The DNA of the CDR3 is TGCAGCGTTAGCGGGGGGTTTTCCTACGAGCAGTACTTC. It encodes CSVSGGFSYEQYF. The chain uses TRBV29-1 and TRBJ2-7; 9 bases align to TRBD2. This CDR3 is 13 amino acids long. V was clipped by 5 bases and J by 1 base; unmatched bases: 3. The germline gives CDR1 SQVTM, CDR2 ANQGSEA.

CDR3 coding DNA: TGCGCCAGCAGCTTTTTCGGGGGGAACACCGGGGAGCTGTTTTTT. Translation gives CASSFFGGNTGELFF. The V and J genes are TRBV5-1 and TRBJ2-2; tentative D call: TRBD2 (6 bases). The V and J ends lost 2 bases and 1 base respectively, with 9 bases between them. Germline V CDR1 and CDR2: SGHRS, YFSETQ. This CDR3 comprises 15 residues. The full variable domain, completed using reference TRBV5-1 and TRBJ2-2, is KAGVTQTPRYLIKTRGQQVTLSCSPISGHRSVSWYQQTPGQGLQFLFEYFSETQRNKGNFPGRFSGRQFSNSRSEMNVSTLELGDSALYLCASSFFGGNTGELFFGEGSRLTVL.